Listed below are T cell receptor beta chains from one sample, sequenced in a study of T cells in Graves' hyperthyroidism and ophthalmopathy. From the multiplex PCR reads, TCRdb called clonotypes with MiXCR, one entry per CDR3 protein. The repertoire holds 250,000 to 350,000 distinct CDR3 sequences, with roughly 22% as singletons. The sample comprised blood. These receptors all stem from a man aged 25 to 40 with Graves' ophthalmopathy. CDR3s include the opening cysteine and the closing phenylalanine or tryptophan. Each record gives: clone size, V gene, D gene, J gene, CDR3 protein, CDR3 DNA. D genes are given only for firm matches. Some rows mark clone size as missing; the rest say once, few, many or name a class of expanded clone.

abundance: NA
v_gene: TRBV30
d_gene: NA
j_gene: TRBJ2-1
CDR3aa: CAWSSPGLHNEQFF
CDR3nt: TGTGCCTGGAGTTCGCCGGGACTCCACAATGAGCAGTTCTTC

abundance: many
v_gene: TRBV6-5
d_gene: TRBD1
j_gene: TRBJ2-7
CDR3aa: CASSYVDRVIYEQYF
CDR3nt: TGTGCCAGCAGTTACGTGGACAGGGTGATCTACGAGCAGTACTTC

abundance: NA
v_gene: TRBV12-3/TRBV12-4
d_gene: TRBD1
j_gene: TRBJ1-5
CDR3aa: CASSLRTGALNQPQHF
CDR3nt: TGTGCCAGCAGTTTGAGAACAGGGGCCCTCAATCAGCCCCAGCATTTT

abundance: many
v_gene: TRBV28
d_gene: NA
j_gene: TRBJ2-7
CDR3aa: CATDMGSVYEQYF
CDR3nt: TGTGCCACCGACATGGGATCAGTCTACGAGCAGTACTTC

abundance: few
v_gene: TRBV5-1
d_gene: TRBD1
j_gene: TRBJ1-2
CDR3aa: CASSLEAQGALGYTF
CDR3nt: TGCGCCAGCAGCTTGGAGGCACAGGGGGCTCTTGGCTACACCTTC

abundance: NA
v_gene: TRBV7-9
d_gene: TRBD1
j_gene: TRBJ1-1
CDR3aa: CASSPQTGLNTEAFF
CDR3nt: TGTGCCAGCAGCCCCCAGACAGGGTTGAACACTGAAGCTTTCTTT

abundance: NA
v_gene: TRBV4-1
d_gene: TRBD1
j_gene: TRBJ2-7
CDR3aa: CANSQAPDRSYEQYF
CDR3nt: TGCGCCAACAGCCAAGCCCCGGACAGGAGCTACGAGCAGTACTTC

abundance: NA
v_gene: TRBV15
d_gene: NA
j_gene: TRBJ2-2
CDR3aa: CATSREPQNTGELFF
CDR3nt: TGTGCCACCAGCAGAGAACCACAGAACACCGGGGAGCTGTTTTTT

abundance: many
v_gene: TRBV13
d_gene: NA
j_gene: TRBJ1-1
CDR3aa: CASSFGFVAEAFF
CDR3nt: TGTGCCAGCAGCTTTGGGTTTGTAGCTGAAGCTTTCTTT

abundance: many
v_gene: TRBV11-2
d_gene: TRBD2
j_gene: TRBJ2-1
CDR3aa: CASSLVRLAGMTYNEQFF
CDR3nt: TGTGCCAGCAGCTTAGTTAGGCTAGCGGGTATGACCTACAATGAGCAGTTCTTC

abundance: few
v_gene: TRBV11-2
d_gene: NA
j_gene: TRBJ1-2
CDR3aa: CASSFTPGQDYTF
CDR3nt: TGTGCCAGCAGCTTTACCCCGGGACAAGACTACACCTTC

abundance: few
v_gene: TRBV7-2
d_gene: NA
j_gene: TRBJ1-2
CDR3aa: CASSRAGAPYGYTF
CDR3nt: TGTGCCAGCAGCAGGGCAGGAGCTCCATATGGCTACACCTTC

abundance: NA
v_gene: TRBV2
d_gene: TRBD2
j_gene: TRBJ2-5
CDR3aa: CASSPTSGPQETQYF
CDR3nt: TGTGCCAGCAGCCCAACTAGCGGGCCACAAGAGACCCAGTACTTC

abundance: few
v_gene: TRBV7-8
d_gene: NA
j_gene: TRBJ1-3
CDR3aa: CASSLVEASGNTIYF
CDR3nt: TGTGCCAGCAGTTTGGTAGAGGCCTCTGGAAACACCATATATTTT

abundance: many
v_gene: TRBV9
d_gene: NA
j_gene: TRBJ2-7
CDR3aa: CASSVDQGGGGSVREQYF
CDR3nt: TGTGCCAGCAGCGTAGACCAAGGGGGAGGCGGGAGCGTACGAGAGCAGTACTTC

abundance: many
v_gene: TRBV7-3
d_gene: TRBD2
j_gene: TRBJ2-3
CDR3aa: CASSLTGGAEDTQYF
CDR3nt: TGTGCCAGCAGCTTAACCGGGGGGGCAGAGGATACGCAGTATTTT

abundance: NA
v_gene: TRBV10-3
d_gene: NA
j_gene: TRBJ2-1
CDR3aa: CAAGGTGSYNEQFF
CDR3nt: TGTGCCGCCGGGGGGACAGGTTCCTACAATGAGCAGTTCTTC

abundance: NA
v_gene: TRBV9
d_gene: TRBD1
j_gene: TRBJ2-6
CDR3aa: CASSDIGGAGANVLTF
CDR3nt: TGTGCCAGCAGTGATATAGGGGGCGCTGGGGCCAACGTCCTGACTTTC

abundance: NA
v_gene: TRBV7-9
d_gene: TRBD1
j_gene: TRBJ2-3
CDR3aa: CASSSRGKGARDTQYF
CDR3nt: TGTGCCAGCAGCTCACGCGGAAAGGGGGCTCGAGATACGCAGTATTTT

abundance: few
v_gene: TRBV7-6
d_gene: TRBD2
j_gene: TRBJ2-1
CDR3aa: CASSSRTSGNTYEQFF
CDR3nt: TGTGCCAGCAGTTCGCGGACTAGCGGGAACACCTATGAGCAGTTCTTC

abundance: NA
v_gene: TRBV28
d_gene: TRBD1
j_gene: TRBJ1-5
CDR3aa: CASSLAGGYQPQHF
CDR3nt: TGTGCCAGCAGTTTAGCAGGGGGTTACCAGCCCCAGCATTTT

abundance: NA
v_gene: TRBV6-1
d_gene: TRBD1
j_gene: TRBJ1-1
CDR3aa: CASSPGGTDNTEAFF
CDR3nt: TGTGCCAGCAGCCCAGGGGGGACCGATAACACTGAAGCTTTCTTT

abundance: few
v_gene: TRBV20-1
d_gene: TRBD1
j_gene: TRBJ2-7
CDR3aa: CSAGTGREQYF
CDR3nt: TGCAGTGCTGGGACAGGGCGGGAGCAGTACTTC

abundance: many
v_gene: TRBV18
d_gene: TRBD2
j_gene: TRBJ2-7
CDR3aa: CASSAGTNYEQYF
CDR3nt: TGTGCCAGCTCCGCCGGGACTAACTACGAGCAGTACTTC

abundance: many
v_gene: TRBV2
d_gene: TRBD2
j_gene: TRBJ2-2
CDR3aa: CASSDLAGGTGELFF
CDR3nt: TGTGCCAGCAGTGATTTAGCGGGAGGCACCGGGGAGCTGTTTTTT

abundance: NA
v_gene: TRBV5-1
d_gene: TRBD1
j_gene: TRBJ2-2
CDR3aa: CASSGQGRTGELFF
CDR3nt: TGCGCCAGCAGCGGACAGGGGCGCACCGGGGAGCTGTTTTTT

abundance: many
v_gene: TRBV6-6
d_gene: NA
j_gene: TRBJ1-1
CDR3aa: CASSYSGVNTEAFF
CDR3nt: TGTGCCAGCAGTTACTCGGGCGTGAACACTGAAGCTTTCTTT

abundance: many
v_gene: TRBV11-2
d_gene: TRBD2
j_gene: TRBJ2-7
CDR3aa: CASSSSGGINEQYF
CDR3nt: TGTGCCAGCAGCTCGTCGGGAGGCATCAACGAGCAGTACTTC

abundance: many
v_gene: TRBV12-3/TRBV12-4
d_gene: NA
j_gene: TRBJ2-7
CDR3aa: CASSLGSGQLSSYEQYF
CDR3nt: TGTGCCAGCAGTTTAGGGTCTGGACAGTTAAGCTCCTACGAGCAGTACTTC

abundance: few
v_gene: TRBV7-7
d_gene: TRBD2
j_gene: TRBJ2-2
CDR3aa: CASSPGLTGTGELFF
CDR3nt: TGTGCTAGCAGCCCGGGACTAACGGGCACCGGGGAGCTGTTTTTT

abundance: NA
v_gene: TRBV28
d_gene: TRBD1
j_gene: TRBJ1-4
CDR3aa: CASSLGTGEGEKLFF
CDR3nt: TGTGCCAGCAGTTTAGGGACAGGGGAAGGCGAAAAACTGTTTTTT

abundance: few
v_gene: TRBV15
d_gene: NA
j_gene: TRBJ1-2
CDR3aa: CATSRDRDGYTF
CDR3nt: TGTGCCACCAGCAGAGACAGGGACGGCTACACCTTC

abundance: many
v_gene: TRBV5-4
d_gene: TRBD1
j_gene: TRBJ2-1
CDR3aa: CASGLWDRGDNEQFF
CDR3nt: TGTGCCAGCGGACTATGGGACAGGGGGGACAATGAGCAGTTCTTC

abundance: many
v_gene: TRBV28
d_gene: NA
j_gene: TRBJ1-2
CDR3aa: CAILTGNYGYTF
CDR3nt: TGTGCCATCCTAACCGGTAACTATGGCTACACCTTC

abundance: few
v_gene: TRBV28
d_gene: TRBD1
j_gene: TRBJ2-1
CDR3aa: CASRKQGNEYNEQFF
CDR3nt: TGTGCCAGCAGAAAACAGGGGAATGAATACAATGAGCAGTTCTTC

abundance: NA
v_gene: TRBV24-1
d_gene: NA
j_gene: TRBJ2-3
CDR3aa: CATSDYRDRGTDTQYF
CDR3nt: TGTGCCACCAGTGATTACAGGGATCGGGGCACAGATACGCAGTATTTT

abundance: NA
v_gene: TRBV7-8
d_gene: NA
j_gene: TRBJ2-7
CDR3aa: CACSWNRDFSYEQYF
CDR3nt: TGTGCCTGCAGCTGGAACAGGGACTTCTCCTACGAGCAGTACTTC

abundance: many
v_gene: TRBV7-7
d_gene: NA
j_gene: TRBJ2-3
CDR3aa: CASSLELGRGTQYF
CDR3nt: TGTGCTAGCAGCTTAGAGTTGGGAAGGGGAACGCAGTATTTT

abundance: many
v_gene: TRBV11-2
d_gene: NA
j_gene: TRBJ2-1
CDR3aa: CASSLDPSTRRNEQFF
CDR3nt: TGTGCCAGCAGCTTAGACCCCTCGACTAGAAGGAACGAGCAGTTCTTC

abundance: many
v_gene: TRBV3-1
d_gene: NA
j_gene: TRBJ2-7
CDR3aa: CASSGGGRLYEQYF
CDR3nt: TGTGCCAGCAGCGGAGGGGGACGCCTCTACGAGCAGTACTTC

abundance: NA
v_gene: TRBV9
d_gene: TRBD1
j_gene: TRBJ1-1
CDR3aa: CASSPQTGGNTEAFF
CDR3nt: TGTGCCAGCAGCCCCCAGACAGGGGGTAACACTGAAGCTTTCTTT

abundance: NA
v_gene: TRBV30
d_gene: NA
j_gene: TRBJ2-1
CDR3aa: CAHGSGITSGEQFF
CDR3nt: TGTGCCCACGGGAGTGGGATTACGAGCGGTGAGCAGTTCTTC

abundance: few
v_gene: TRBV6-5
d_gene: NA
j_gene: TRBJ1-1
CDR3aa: CASSYSGGGNTEAFF
CDR3nt: TGTGCCAGCAGTTACTCGGGGGGGGGGAACACTGAAGCTTTCTTT

abundance: NA
v_gene: TRBV5-6
d_gene: NA
j_gene: TRBJ1-4
CDR3aa: CAGSAPLDGNEKLFF
CDR3nt: TGTGCCGGCAGCGCCCCGCTCGACGGGAATGAAAAACTGTTTTTT

abundance: many
v_gene: TRBV11-2
d_gene: NA
j_gene: TRBJ1-4
CDR3aa: CASSLGREKLFF
CDR3nt: TGTGCCAGCAGCTTAGGGAGGGAAAAACTGTTTTTT